This T cell receptor (beta chain) was obtained from a study of T cells in Graves' hyperthyroidism and ophthalmopathy. Study-level results: Most thyroid clonotypes that were expanded above 0.001 also turned up in blood.

TCR beta CDR3 regions were amplified from RNA. A set of HTBI primers served as the primers for a first-round RT-PCR of the TCR CDR3. TCRdb re-called the multiplex PCR reads with MiXCR, one entry per CDR3 protein. This sample has around 600,000 distinct CDR3 sequences, with roughly 45% found just once. Note on this clonotype: Antigen specificity is unknown.

Unmatched junction bases numbered 5, after V lost 0 bases and J lost 5 bases. Germline CDR1 LNHNV, CDR2 YYDKDF (reference sequence). The CDR3 has 16 amino acids. The sequencing input was peripheral blood or thyroid tissue (not recorded which). This sequence joins TRBV15 and TRBJ1-2, with 11 bases fitting TRBD1. This receptor was identified in an adult man with Graves' disease, either hyperthyroidism or ophthalmopathy (not recorded which). The CDR3 DNA reads TGTGCCACCAGCAGAGATGGCGGGACAGGGGGTTATGGCTACACCTTC. It translates to CATSRDGGTGGYGYTF.